The 5 T cell receptor beta chains presented below share a single source sample, sequenced in a study of T cell responses to AZD1222 COVID-19 vaccine. Assay: immunoSEQ multiplex PCR; the TCRdb copy retains only in-frame clones and omits some. The data show roughly 70,000 clones, approximately 89% seen once. Sample: peripheral blood, taken 28 days after the second AZD1222 dose. All receptors derive from an adult who received the AZD1222 COVID-19 vaccine.

The chain couples TRBV27 to TRBJ1-1; D uncertain. Per germline, CDR1 MNHEY and CDR2 SMNVEV (reference sequence). The CDR3 is 14 residues long. Trimming left V 0 bases short and J 0 bases short, with 5 bases between. CDR3 residues: CASSLSYMNTEAFF. The CDR3, as DNA: TGTGCCAGCAGTTTATCCTACATGAACACTGAAGCTTTCTTT.

The CDR3, as DNA: TGTGCCAGCACCAACCGGAGAGGAAACAATGAGCAGTTCTTC. Translated, it gives CASTNRRGNNEQFF. V gene TRBV6-6 combines with J gene TRBJ2-1; no firm D call. CDR3 size: 14 residues. Between the trimmed V and J ends, which lost 7 bases and 5 bases, there was a span of 15 bases. Germline V CDR1 and CDR2: MNHNY, SVGAGI (reference sequence).

This clone showed up just once. The chain recombines TRBV19 with TRBJ1-1; D is undetermined. Trimming took off 6 bases at V and 0 bases at J, with 8 bases between the two ends. The germline CDR1 and CDR2 sequences are LNHDA and SQIVND (reference sequence). The CDR3 extends over 13 amino acids. In nucleotides, the CDR3 is TGTGCCAGTAGGGAAAACATGAACACTGAAGCTTTCTTT. As protein: CASRENMNTEAFF.

J is TRBJ1-2 and V is TRBV2; perhaps TRBD1 as D (6 bases). The CDR3 totals 15 residues. The V end lost 6 bases, the J end lost 8 bases, and 22 bases lay between the germline ends. CDR1 is SNHLY, CDR2 FYNNEI, per germline. The CDR3 coding sequence is TGTGCCAGCAGCCCGGAGGCCACAGGGTACGAGGGCTACACCTTC. Amino acid sequence: CASSPEATGYEGYTF.

The chain uses TRBV3-1 (or the pseudogene TRBV3-2) and TRBJ1-2; 7 nucleotides match TRBD1. CDR1 is LGHDT and CDR2 is YNNKEL in the germline V gene (reference sequence). This CDR3 has 14 residues. J gave up 4 bases and V 6 bases, and 8 bases lay outside the gene matches. CDR3 amino acids: CASSPRGGGYGYTF. The CDR3, as DNA: TGTGCCAGCAGTCCAAGAGGGGGCGGCTATGGCTACACCTTC.